One and the same sample provided the 21 T cell receptor beta chains below, sequenced in a study of T cell responses to AZD1222 COVID-19 vaccine. Generated by immunoSEQ multiplex PCR, the TCRdb table keeps only in-frame clones and is missing some. The sample lists 140,000 or so clones, 91% seen once, with 7.5% in the top ten. The sequenced sample was peripheral blood, obtained 28 days after the second dose of the MenACWY control vaccine. The receptors originated from an adult who received the MenACWY meningococcal vaccine as a control.

The gene calls are TRBV3-1 (or the pseudogene TRBV3-2) and TRBJ2-2, with 7 nucleotides matching TRBD2. Germline CDR1 reads LGHDT; CDR2 reads YNNKEL (reference sequence). V gave up 1 base and J gave up 0 bases; unmatched junction bases: 8. CDR3 length: 18 amino acids. The CDR3 reads CASSQAPGGLPNTGELFF. The CDR3 nucleotides read TGTGCCAGCAGCCAAGCCCCTGGGGGACTACCGAACACCGGGGAGCTGTTTTTT.

The chain links TRBV7-3 to TRBJ2-7; the D gene could be TRBD1 or TRBD2 (7 bases each). CDR1 is SGHTA and CDR2 is FQGTGA in the germline V gene. Trimming pared 5 bases from V and 3 bases from J, leaving 11 bases between. The CDR3 is made up of 13 amino acids. CDR3 sequence reads: CASSPGGGYEQYF. For the CDR3, the DNA is TGTGCCAGCAGCCCAGGGGGGGGCTACGAGCAGTACTTC.

The rearrangement links TRBV18 to TRBJ1-2, with no clear D. Germline loops: CDR1 KGHSH, CDR2 LQKENI. The V end was cut by 3 bases, the J end by 3 bases, with 8 bases between. The CDR3 sequence is 13 residues long. The CDR3 nucleotides read TGTGCCAGCTCACCGCGGACTGACTATGGCTACACCTTC. Its translation is CASSPRTDYGYTF.

This sequence joins TRBV2 and TRBJ2-3; 7 bases are a match to TRBD2. This CDR3 contains 18 residues. Germline V lookup: CDR1 SNHLY, CDR2 FYNNEI. V trimming: 8 bases; J trimming: 6 bases; junction bases outside the gene matches: 23. The CDR3 loop reads CASPARGGSGRAADTQYF. Here the CDR3 DNA reads TGTGCCAGCCCGGCGCGGGGCGGGAGCGGTCGGGCGGCTGATACGCAGTATTTT.

This sequence joins TRBV7-6 and TRBJ2-7, with 9 nucleotides matching TRBD2. CDR1 is SGHVS and CDR2 is FNYEAQ in the germline V gene. Trimming took 5 bases from V and 4 from J; bases not matched to a gene: 15. This CDR3 contains 17 residues. The chain's CDR3 is CASSTYAMIAGDYEQYF. The CDR3 DNA reads as TGTGCCAGCAGCACCTACGCCATGATAGCGGGAGATTACGAGCAGTACTTC.

This clone appeared once. The chain carries TRBV28 and TRBJ2-7; D may be TRBD1 (5 bases). The germline V and J ends were trimmed by 4 bases and 0 bases, with 10 bases remaining between them. The CDR3 consists of 14 residues. Germline V lookup: CDR1 MDHEN, CDR2 SYDVKM. The CDR3 nucleotides are TGTGCCAGCAGTTGGGGCCGGGCCTCCTACGAGCAGTACTTC. Its translation is CASSWGRASYEQYF.

The V gene is TRBV9, the J gene TRBJ2-1; the match to TRBD2 covers 13 bases. Trimming took 4 bases from V and 7 from J; bases not matched to a gene: 8. The CDR3 has 16 residues. From germline, CDR1 is SGDLS and CDR2 YYNGEE. CDR3 in DNA: TGTGCCAGCAGCTCTCTAGGACTAGCGGGAGTGAATGAGCAGTTCTTC. Translation: CASSSLGLAGVNEQFF.

The chain joins TRBV21-1 to TRBJ2-2; no DNA check was done on the table's D call, TRBD2. TRBV21-1 constitutes a pseudogene. The CDR3 consists of 18 residues. This chain's CDR3 is CARGGLAGGYTNTGELFF. The CDR3 DNA reads as TGTGCCAGGGGGGGTCTAGCGGGAGGGTATACGAACACCGGGGAGCTGTTTTTT.

The rearrangement uses TRBV3-1 (or the pseudogene TRBV3-2) and TRBJ2-2; tentatively, D is TRBD2 (6 bases). Germline V gives CDR1 LGHDT, CDR2 YNNKEL (reference sequence). Trimming stripped 4 bases from V and 5 bases from J, with 14 bases between. CDR3 size: 15 residues. CDR3 DNA: TGTGCCAGCAGCCCCGGGGCGGGGAATACCGGGGAGCTGTTTTTT. This translates into CASSPGAGNTGELFF.

The chain has TRBV6-5 and TRBJ2-5; D is perhaps TRBD2 (5 bases). Per germline, CDR1 MNHEY and CDR2 SVGAGI. The CDR3 has 11 residues. Trimming took 6 bases from V and 9 from J, leaving 11 bases between them. The CDR3 nucleotides are TGTGCCAGCAGCACTATGGAGGCCCAGTACTTC. Amino acids: CASSTMEAQYF.

The V and J genes are TRBV5-1 and TRBJ2-1; D possibly uses TRBD1 or TRBD2 (6 bases each). V was pared by 4 bases and J by 7 bases, with 18 bases between. From germline, CDR1 is SGHRS and CDR2 YFSETQ. This CDR3 comprises 15 residues. The CDR3 DNA reads TGCGCCAGCAGCACCCGTTACGGGGGCCGTAATGAGCAGTTCTTC. It yields the protein CASSTRYGGRNEQFF.

The chain employs TRBV28 and TRBJ1-1, with no clear D. This CDR3 has 16 amino acids. The V end lost 4 bases, the J end lost 4 bases, and 19 bases lay between the germline ends. Germline lookup yields CDR1 MDHEN and CDR2 SYDVKM. CDR3 nucleotide sequence: TGTGCCAGCAGTTCAAACAGATTAGCGGCTGGCACTGAAGCTTTCTTT. Protein: CASSSNRLAAGTEAFF.

This clone was observed once. This chain connects TRBV19 to TRBJ1-4; D not certain. The ends were cut back, 3 bases at V and 8 bases at J, with 16 bases in the middle. The CDR3 is 15 amino acids. The germline V gene encodes CDR1 LNHDA and CDR2 SQIVND (reference sequence). The CDR3 DNA reads TGTGCCAGTAGTATGAACCCAACAATGGGGGAAAAACTGTTTTTT. This sequence encodes CASSMNPTMGEKLFF.

This chain joins TRBV7-3 and TRBJ2-3, with 11 nucleotides matching TRBD2. CDR3 size: 18 residues. Germline V lookup: CDR1 SGHTA, CDR2 FQGTGA. J gave up 4 bases and V 1 base, and 10 bases lay outside the gene matches. The CDR3 loop reads CASSLIPGSSGRPDTQYF. The CDR3 DNA follows: TGTGCCAGCAGCTTAATCCCGGGATCTAGCGGGAGGCCAGATACGCAGTATTTT.

J is TRBJ1-3 and V is TRBV15, with a tentative D call TRBD1 (5 bases). The V and J ends lost 5 bases and 4 bases respectively, with 21 bases between them. The CDR3 runs 17 residues. Per the germline V gene, CDR1 is LNHNV and CDR2 is YYDKDF (reference sequence). This CDR3 reads CATSSGGVFGYGNTIYF. CDR3 coding DNA: TGTGCCACCAGCTCAGGAGGGGTGTTCGGTTACGGAAACACCATATATTTT.

CDR3 sequence reads: CAWSGWGTGELFF. CDR3 sequence (DNA): TGTGCCTGGAGTGGATGGGGAACCGGGGAGCTGTTTTTT. The V call is TRBV30, the J call TRBJ2-2; unclear D gene. The V end lost 1 base, the J end lost 5 bases, and 8 bases lay between the germline ends. Germline V gene lookup returns CDR1 GTSNPN and CDR2 SVGIG (reference sequence). CDR3 length: 13 amino acids.

This chain joins TRBV28 and TRBJ1-6; D ambiguous. The CDR3 length is 14 residues. Trimming cost V 3 bases and J 9 bases, with 12 bases left between them. In germline, CDR1 is MDHEN, CDR2 SYDVKM. CDR3 amino acids: CASSFTYEGSPLHF. Written as DNA, the CDR3 is TGTGCCAGCAGTTTCACATACGAGGGTTCACCCCTCCACTTT. The entire variable domain, with the rest obtained from reference TRBV28 and TRBJ1-6, is as follows: DVKVTQSSRYLVKRTGEKVFLECVQDMDHENMFWYRQDPGLGLRLIYFSYDVKMKEKGDIPEGYSVSREKKERFSLILESASTNQTSMYLCASSFTYEGSPLHFGNGTRLTVT.

The chain is built from TRBV11-2 and TRBJ2-2; weak D call: TRBD1 (6 bases). The germline V gene encodes CDR1 SGHAT and CDR2 FQNNGV. The CDR3 extends over 16 amino acids. V gave up 7 bases and J gave up 6 bases, with 21 bases separating them. CDR3 in DNA: TGTGCCAGCACCAACAAAGACAGGACTGGGTCCGGGGAGCTGTTTTTT. Residues: CASTNKDRTGSGELFF.

The genes are TRBV19 and TRBJ2-6; D gene unclear. Trimming left V 7 bases short and J 4 bases short, with 17 bases between. Germline CDR1 LNHDA, CDR2 SQIVND (reference sequence). CDR3 length equals 16 residues. In DNA, the CDR3 is TGTGCCAGTACCTCACCGGCCTCGAGGGGGGCCAACGTCCTGACTTTC. It codes for CASTSPASRGANVLTF.

V is TRBV5-1 and J is TRBJ1-1; 7 bases agree with TRBD1. The CDR3 contains 15 residues. Germline V gene sequence: CDR1 SGHRS, CDR2 YFSETQ. The V gene end was trimmed by 4 bases and the J gene end by 0 bases; junction bases not matched to a gene: 6. CDR3 amino acids: CASSPMTGMNTEAFF. CDR3 nucleotide sequence: TGCGCCAGCAGCCCGATGACAGGGATGAACACTGAAGCTTTCTTT. Using reference TRBV5-1 and TRBJ1-1 for the parts outside the CDR3, the full variable domain is KAGVTQTPRYLIKTRGQQVTLSCSPISGHRSVSWYQQTPGQGLQFLFEYFSETQRNKGNFPGRFSGRQFSNSRSEMNVSTLELGDSALYLCASSPMTGMNTEAFFGQGTRLTVV.

This chain's CDR3 is CASTPDRGNTEAFF. CDR3 DNA: TGCGCCAGCACGCCGGACAGGGGGAACACTGAAGCTTTCTTT. This rearrangement joins TRBV10-2 to TRBJ1-1, with 9 bases lining up with TRBD1. The length of the CDR3 is 14 residues. Germline V lookup: CDR1 WSHSY, CDR2 SAAADI. With 7 bases clipped from V and 1 base from J, the junction kept 4 bases outside the gene matches.